This T cell receptor (beta chain) was recovered during a study of blood T cell repertoires in COVID-19. Study summary: Both acute and convalescent COVID-19 samples were obtained from the United States, Italy and Spain. The cDNA or gDNA used as material had been derived from T cells, B-cell-depleted T cells, or PBMCs.

In the authors' methods: By means of reference gene primer amplification, nucleated cell counts were estimated. Only in-frame clones appear in the TCRdb table, and some are missing; sequencing was by immunoSEQ multiplex PCR. The DNA gave D and trimming, while V, J and clone size come from that table. The sample has 35,000 to 55,000 clones; almost 90% are singletons. Per the germline V gene, CDR1 is MNHEY and CDR2 is SVGEGT. The CDR3 is 12 residues long. V lost 4 bases to trimming and J lost 5 bases, with 8 bases between them. The chain combines TRBV6-2 or TRBV6-3 with TRBJ1-1; D not certain. Sequencing input: peripheral blood. The TCR comes from a human donor in a cohort sampled during active COVID-19. The CDR3 is CASSSIETEAFF. In nucleotides, the CDR3 is TGTGCCAGCAGTTCGATTGAGACTGAAGCTTTCTTT.